This T cell receptor beta chain was captured by sequencing in a study of blood T cells in healthy people across ages. Overall study findings and caveats: Per million T cells, TCR beta diversity dropped about linearly as age rose. Naive CD4+ cell counts and diversity both ran higher in long-lived than in aged donors.

Concerning this clonotype itself: Antigen unknown.

It was with a sample-barcoded 5' primer and a J-beta primer mix that a second PCR of roughly 7 to 12 cycles was run. TCRdb redid the calling of the 5' RACE reads with MiXCR, one entry per CDR3 protein. The sample carries approximately 810,000 distinct CDR3 sequences, more than 25% recorded once. The CDR3 is 17 residues long. V gave up 6 bases and J gave up 4 bases; unmatched junction bases: 12. CDR1 and CDR2 from the germline V gene are MNHNS and SASEGT. Each donor gave roughly 9.1 milliliters of peripheral blood. Sequencing input: blood. The receptor was derived from a woman older than 75 in good health. This chain joins TRBV6-1 and TRBJ2-3; TRBD2 matches 11 bases. CDR3 residues: CASRSNVAGGWADTQYF. In nucleotides, the CDR3 is TGTGCCAGCAGATCTAATGTAGCGGGGGGGTGGGCAGATACGCAGTATTTT.